This T cell receptor (beta chain) was observed in a study of CD8 T cells in Susac syndrome. V was clipped by 7 bases and J by 1 base, with 14 bases between them. The germline CDR1 and CDR2 sequences are SGHAT and FQDESV (reference sequence). This CDR3 spans 15 amino acids. With random hexamers, reverse transcription was performed on about 0.5 to 1 ug of RNA. TCRdb passed the immunoSEQ multiplex PCR reads through MiXCR, listing each CDR3 protein once. The sample yields about 130,000 distinct CDR3 sequences, around 94% seen once. The receptor's source is a human donor with Susac syndrome. The chain joins TRBV11-1 to TRBJ2-1, with a weak D call TRBD2 (6 bases). The sample taken for sequencing was CD8+ T cells from PBMCs. In DNA form, the CDR3 reads TGTGCCAGCACCCTCGGGACTTCATCCTACAATGAGCAGTTCTTC. This translates into CASTLGTSSYNEQFF. Based on the CDR3 plus reference TRBV11-1 and TRBJ2-1, the full variable domain is EAEVAQSPRYKITEKSQAVAFWCDPISGHATLYWYRQILGQGPELLVQFQDESVVDDSQLPKDRFSAERLKGVDSTLKIQPAELGDSAMYLCASTLGTSSYNEQFFGPGTRLTVL.